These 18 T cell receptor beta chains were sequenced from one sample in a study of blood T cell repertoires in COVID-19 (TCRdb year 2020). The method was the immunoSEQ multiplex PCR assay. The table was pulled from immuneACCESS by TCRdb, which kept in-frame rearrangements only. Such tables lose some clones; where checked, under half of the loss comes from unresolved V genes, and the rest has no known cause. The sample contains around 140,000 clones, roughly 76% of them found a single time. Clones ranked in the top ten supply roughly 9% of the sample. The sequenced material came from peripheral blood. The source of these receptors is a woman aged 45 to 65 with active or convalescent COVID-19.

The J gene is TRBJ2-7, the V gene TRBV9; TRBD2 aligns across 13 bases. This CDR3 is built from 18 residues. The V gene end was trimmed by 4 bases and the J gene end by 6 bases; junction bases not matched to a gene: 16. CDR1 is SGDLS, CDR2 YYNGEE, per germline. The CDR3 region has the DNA TGTGCCAGCAGCCCAATCGGACTAGCGGGAGATTTCCGTGGCGAGCAGTACTTC. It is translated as CASSPIGLAGDFRGEQYF.

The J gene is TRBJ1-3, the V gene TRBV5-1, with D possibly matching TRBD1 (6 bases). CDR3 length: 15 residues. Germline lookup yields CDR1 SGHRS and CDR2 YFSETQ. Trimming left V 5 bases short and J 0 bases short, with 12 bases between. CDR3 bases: TGCGCCAGCAGATGGGGGGGCAGCTCTGGAAACACCATATATTTT. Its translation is CASRWGGSSGNTIYF. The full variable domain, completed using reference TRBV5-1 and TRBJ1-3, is KAGVTQTPRYLIKTRGQQVTLSCSPISGHRSVSWYQQTPGQGLQFLFEYFSETQRNKGNFPGRFSGRQFSNSRSEMNVSTLELGDSALYLCASRWGGSSGNTIYFGEGSWLTVV.

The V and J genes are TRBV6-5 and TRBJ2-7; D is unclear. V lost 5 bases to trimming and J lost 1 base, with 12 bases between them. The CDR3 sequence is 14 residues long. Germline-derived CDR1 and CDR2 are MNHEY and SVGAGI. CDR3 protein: CASSTVQYSYEQYF. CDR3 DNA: TGTGCCAGCAGTACCGTACAGTATTCCTACGAGCAGTACTTC.

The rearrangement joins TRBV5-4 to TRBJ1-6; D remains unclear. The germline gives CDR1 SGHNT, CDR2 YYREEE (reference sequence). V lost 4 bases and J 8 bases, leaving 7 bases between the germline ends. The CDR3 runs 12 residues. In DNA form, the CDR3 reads TGTGCCAGCAGCCACGGGGATTCACCCCTCCACTTT. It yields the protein CASSHGDSPLHF.

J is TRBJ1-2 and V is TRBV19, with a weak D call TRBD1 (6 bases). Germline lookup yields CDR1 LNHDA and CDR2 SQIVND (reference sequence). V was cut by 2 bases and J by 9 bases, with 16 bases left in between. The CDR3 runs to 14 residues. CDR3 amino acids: CASSIPGTPLRYTF. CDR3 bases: TGTGCCAGTAGTATACCCGGGACACCGCTACGCTACACCTTC.

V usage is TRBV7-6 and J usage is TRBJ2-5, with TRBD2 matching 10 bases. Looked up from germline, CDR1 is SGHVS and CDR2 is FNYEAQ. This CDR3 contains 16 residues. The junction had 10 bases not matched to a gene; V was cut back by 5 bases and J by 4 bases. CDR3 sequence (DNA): TGTGCCAGCAGCATTACCCTAGCGGGGGTTGGAGAGACCCAGTACTTC. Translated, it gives CASSITLAGVGETQYF.

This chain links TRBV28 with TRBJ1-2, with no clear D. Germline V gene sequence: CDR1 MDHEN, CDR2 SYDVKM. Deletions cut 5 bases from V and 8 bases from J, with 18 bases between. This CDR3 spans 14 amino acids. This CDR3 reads CASSVGVSEGGYTF. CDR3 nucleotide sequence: TGTGCCAGCAGTGTCGGGGTCTCCGAGGGAGGCTACACCTTC.

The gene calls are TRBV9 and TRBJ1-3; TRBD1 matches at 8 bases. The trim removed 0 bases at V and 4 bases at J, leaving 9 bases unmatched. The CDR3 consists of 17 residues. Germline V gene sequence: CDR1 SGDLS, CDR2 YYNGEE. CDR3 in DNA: TGTGCCAGCAGCGTAGGCGGGACAGGTCTGGCGGGAAACACCATATATTTT. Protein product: CASSVGGTGLAGNTIYF.

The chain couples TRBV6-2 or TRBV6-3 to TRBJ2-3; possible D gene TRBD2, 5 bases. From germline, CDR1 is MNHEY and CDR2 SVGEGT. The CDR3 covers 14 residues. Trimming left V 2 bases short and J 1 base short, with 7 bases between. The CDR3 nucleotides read TGTGCCAGCAGTTACCCCGGGGGCACAGATACGCAGTATTTT. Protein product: CASSYPGGTDTQYF.

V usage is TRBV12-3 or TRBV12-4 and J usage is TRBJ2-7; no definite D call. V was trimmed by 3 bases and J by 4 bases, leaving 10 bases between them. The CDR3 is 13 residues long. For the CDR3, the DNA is TGTGCCAGCAGTTTTTATGGCATTTACGAGCAGTACTTC. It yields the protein CASSFYGIYEQYF.

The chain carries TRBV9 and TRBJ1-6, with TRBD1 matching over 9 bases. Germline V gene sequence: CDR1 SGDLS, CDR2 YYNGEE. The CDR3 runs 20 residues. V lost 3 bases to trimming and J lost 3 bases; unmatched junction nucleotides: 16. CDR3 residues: CASSAHDGGQGSIYNSPLHF. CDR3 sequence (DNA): TGTGCCAGCAGCGCCCATGACGGGGGACAGGGCTCAATCTATAATTCACCCCTCCACTTT.

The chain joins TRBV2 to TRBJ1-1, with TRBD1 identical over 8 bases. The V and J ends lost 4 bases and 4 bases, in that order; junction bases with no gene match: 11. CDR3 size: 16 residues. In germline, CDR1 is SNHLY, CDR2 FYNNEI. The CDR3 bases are TGTGCCAGCAGTGGCCCGTTCACAGGGGGGCGCACTGAAGCTTTCTTT. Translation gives CASSGPFTGGRTEAFF.

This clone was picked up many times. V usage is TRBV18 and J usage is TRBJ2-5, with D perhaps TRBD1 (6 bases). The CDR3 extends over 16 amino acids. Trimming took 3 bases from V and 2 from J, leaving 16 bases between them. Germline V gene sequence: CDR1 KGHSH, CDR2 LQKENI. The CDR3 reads CASSPSAGVNQETQYF. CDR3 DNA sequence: TGTGCCAGCTCACCGTCGGCAGGGGTAAATCAAGAGACCCAGTACTTC.

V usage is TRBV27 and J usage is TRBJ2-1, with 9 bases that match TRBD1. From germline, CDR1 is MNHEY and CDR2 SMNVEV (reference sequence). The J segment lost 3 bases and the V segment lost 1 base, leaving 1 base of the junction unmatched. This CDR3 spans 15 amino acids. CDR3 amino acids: CASSLYRGHYNEQFF. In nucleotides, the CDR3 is TGTGCCAGCAGTTTATACAGGGGGCACTACAATGAGCAGTTCTTC.

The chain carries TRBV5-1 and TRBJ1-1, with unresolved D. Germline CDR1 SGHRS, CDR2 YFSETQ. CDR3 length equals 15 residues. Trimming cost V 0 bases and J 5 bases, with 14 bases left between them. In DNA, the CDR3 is TGCGCCAGCAGCTTGGCCCTTCCCCGGGGAACTGAAGCTTTCTTT. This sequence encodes CASSLALPRGTEAFF.

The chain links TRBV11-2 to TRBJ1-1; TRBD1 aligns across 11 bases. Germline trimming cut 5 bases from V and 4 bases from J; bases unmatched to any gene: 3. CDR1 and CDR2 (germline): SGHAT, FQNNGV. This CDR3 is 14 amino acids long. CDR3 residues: CASSPGTGGTEAFF. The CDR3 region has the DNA TGTGCCAGCAGCCCCGGGACAGGGGGCACTGAAGCTTTCTTT.

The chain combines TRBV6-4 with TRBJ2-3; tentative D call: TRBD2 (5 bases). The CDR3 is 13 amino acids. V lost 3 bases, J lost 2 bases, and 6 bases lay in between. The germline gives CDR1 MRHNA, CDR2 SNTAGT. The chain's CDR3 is CASSEEDTDTQYF. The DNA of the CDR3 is TGTGCCAGCAGTGAGGAGGACACAGATACGCAGTATTTT.

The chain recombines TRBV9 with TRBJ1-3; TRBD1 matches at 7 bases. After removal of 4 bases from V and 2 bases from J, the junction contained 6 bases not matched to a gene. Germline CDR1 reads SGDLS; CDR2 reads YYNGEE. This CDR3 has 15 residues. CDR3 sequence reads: CASSPRQGAGNTIYF. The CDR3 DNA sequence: TGTGCCAGCAGCCCCCGACAGGGCGCTGGAAACACCATATATTTT. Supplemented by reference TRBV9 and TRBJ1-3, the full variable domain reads DSGVTQTPKHLITATGQRVTLRCSPRSGDLSVYWYQQSLDQGLQFLIQYYNGEERAKGNILERFSAQQFPDLHSELNLSSLELGDSALYFCASSPRQGAGNTIYFGEGSWLTVV.